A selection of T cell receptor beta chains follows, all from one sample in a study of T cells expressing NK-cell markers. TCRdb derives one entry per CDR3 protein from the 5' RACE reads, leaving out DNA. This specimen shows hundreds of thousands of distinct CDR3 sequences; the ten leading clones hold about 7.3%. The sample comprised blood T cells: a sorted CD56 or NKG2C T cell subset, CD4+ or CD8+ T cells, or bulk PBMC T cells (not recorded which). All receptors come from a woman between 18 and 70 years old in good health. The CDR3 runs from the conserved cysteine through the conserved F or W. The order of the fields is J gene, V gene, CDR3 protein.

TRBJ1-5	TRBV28	CASKGATSGGQPQHF
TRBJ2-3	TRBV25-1	CASSEAGAETDTQYF
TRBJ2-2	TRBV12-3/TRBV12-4	CASSPRGRGNTGELFF
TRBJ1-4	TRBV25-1	CASSGMRPGDEKLFF
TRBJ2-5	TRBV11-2	CATSRESETQYF
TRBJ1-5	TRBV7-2	CASLMGRNQPQHF
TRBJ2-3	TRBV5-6	CASSSDRNTQYF
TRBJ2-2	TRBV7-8	CASSGRLGLAGSAGELFF
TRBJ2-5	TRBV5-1	CASSLAEMYQETQYF
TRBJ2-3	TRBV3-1	CASSPRWGGSTDTQYF
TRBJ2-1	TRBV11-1	CASSGKREGREFF
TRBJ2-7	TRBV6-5	CASSYREESYEQYF
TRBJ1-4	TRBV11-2	CASSMTGRNEKLFF
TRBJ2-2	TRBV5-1	CASSFPTDTGELFF
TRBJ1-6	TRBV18	CASSRDRGSDSPLHF
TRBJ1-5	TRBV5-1	CASSVGGFGNQPQHF
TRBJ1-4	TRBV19	CASSSQVATNEKLFF
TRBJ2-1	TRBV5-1	CASSLEILAGVHEQFF
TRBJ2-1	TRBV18	CASSPPRNGASSYNEQFF
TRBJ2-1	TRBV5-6	CASSPALGGRAGDEQFF
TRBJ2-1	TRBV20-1	CSATRPDNEQFF
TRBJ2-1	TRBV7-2	CASSTRSGSPLSDEQFF
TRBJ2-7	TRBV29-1	CSGGGTYEQYF